Listed below are T cell receptor beta chains from one sample, sequenced in a study of blood T cell repertoires in COVID-19. Method: immunoSEQ multiplex PCR; TCRdb's copy keeps in-frame clones and lacks some. The sample includes roughly 170,000 clones, around four fifths of them seen just once. Sequences were obtained from PBMCs or T cells enriched from blood (not recorded which). The source of these receptors is a woman in her fifties or sixties who had recovered from COVID-19. Each CDR3 is given with its conserved first and last residue. Clone size appears in some rows only: once, few, many, or a class for an expanded clone.

CASSLNPGQGTQLDTF TRBV7-2 -
CASLPRDRGNTQYF TRBV2 -
CASSSPGGEAFF TRBV12-3/TRBV12-4 -
CASSQVPLSGNTIYF TRBV3-1/TRBV3-2 once
CASSKGFSRTGWKDTEAFF TRBV21-1 once
CASSLPLLTGLSGNTIYF TRBV28 -
CASSPRQGSTGELFF TRBV18 -
CASSQTQPGGSETQYF TRBV4-3 many
CASSNRYTEAFF TRBV27 -
CASSLSGTRRHGYTF TRBV27 -
CASRTGGSSNQPQHF TRBV6-5 -
CASSLTGTEAFF TRBV2 -
CAFLRRESGTIYF TRBV30 once
CASSEGLRTGSQPQHF TRBV6-1 -
CASSLGRASYNEQFF TRBV11-2 once
CASSLQGQNTEAFF TRBV7-2 -
CAINEPGQKNNEQFF TRBV10-3 -
CSVAGGVMNTEAFF TRBV29-1 -
CASSPCRTMKKTNEKLFF TRBV7-2 -
CSVAESNSNQPQHF TRBV29-1 once
CASSSGQPGELFF TRBV5-6 -
CASSGTGKLKSTDTQYF TRBV19 -
CASSRTGQGAGGYTF TRBV19 -
CASSEVNGGIQYF TRBV6-4 -
CSVEAGVGDTQYF TRBV29-1 -
CASSPGLAGGPILNISSYNEQFF TRBV4-2 -
CAISEILTSRGTDTQYF TRBV10-3 once
CASSLDPRGITEAFF TRBV7-2 -
CASSPPGDGAEAFF TRBV2 -
CASSSPGNYGYTF TRBV6-2/TRBV6-3 -
CANSQGLAGGNTGELFF TRBV4-3 -
CASRTGTSNTGELFF TRBV7-8 -
CASSLQKNTEAFF TRBV6-5 -
CASRVGVDTQYF TRBV28 -
CASSEGQGARYNEQFF TRBV13 -
CSVEGGGPEAFF TRBV29-1 -
CARFRDRGLQPQHF TRBV19 -
CATSGDRGGQPQHF TRBV24-1 -
CASSLGRDQPQHF TRBV7-8 -
CASSPIRQGGPYNSPLHF TRBV18 few
CASSESRGRGAFF TRBV5-5 -
CASSSVTNTEAFF TRBV7-8 -
CASSKYQGDLTEAFF TRBV13 -
CASSNRQGRSGNTIYF TRBV5-5 -
CSASGDYGYTF TRBV20-1 -
CASSTGGDLNGYTF TRBV28 -
CAISDLAGASGNTIYF TRBV10-3 once
CATGGSGSTDTQYF TRBV28 -
CASSITGANVLTF TRBV12-3/TRBV12-4 -
CASSPGTGGSYNEQFF TRBV5-1 -